The entry below describes one T cell receptor (beta chain). A multiplex PCR was run with 60 Vbeta primers and 13 Jbeta primers. TCRdb's table, derived via immunoSEQ multiplex PCR, lists solely in-frame clones and lacks some. The sample has 160,000 or so clones, around 82% seen once. This sample is part of a study of cytomegalovirus exposure and HLA in healthy donors. The source material was PBMCs. This clonotype was sampled from a man aged 30-40 years in good health and CMV-seronegative.

CDR3 region: CASSRGGPSTDTQYF. The CDR3 nucleotides read TGCGCCAGCAGCCGCGGGGGCCCTAGCACAGATACGCAGTATTTT. The rearrangement joins TRBV5-1 to TRBJ2-3; D perhaps matches TRBD2 (7 bases). This CDR3 comprises 15 residues. Per germline, CDR1 SGHRS and CDR2 YFSETQ. V lost 4 bases to trimming and J lost 0 bases, with 12 bases between them.